This is a list of T cell receptor beta chains from one sample in a study of blood T cell repertoires in COVID-19. The table came from immunoSEQ multiplex PCR; TCRdb's copy has only in-frame clones and leaves some out. The table lists approximately 100,000 clones, 69% of them singletons. The sequencing sample was made of peripheral blood. The receptors were gathered from a man older than 75 with acute or convalescent COVID-19. The CDR3 runs from the conserved cysteine through the conserved F or W. A D gene is named only where the DNA matches it firmly. For some rows the clone size is stated as once, few or many, or as a class when expanded; others skip it.

>TRBD2|TRBJ2-3|TRBV7-9|.
TGTGCCAGCAGCTTAGCTCCGGGACTAGCCCCGGGACAGTATTTT
CASSLAPGLAPGQYF
>.|TRBJ1-3|TRBV15|few
TGTGCCACCAGCAGAGACCGGGTTCCTTCTGGAAACACCATATATTTT
CATSRDRVPSGNTIYF
>TRBD1|TRBJ1-4|TRBV7-7|few
TGTGCTAGCAGGAGCAACTACAGGGGTAGTAATGAAAAACTGTTTTTT
CASRSNYRGSNEKLFF
>TRBD1|TRBJ1-1|TRBV4-3|.
TGCGCCAGCAGCCCACAGGGGGGTAACACTGAAGCTTTCTTT
CASSPQGGNTEAFF
>.|TRBJ1-2|TRBV18|.
TGTGCCAGCTCACCAGGGCAGAACTATGGCTACACCTTC
CASSPGQNYGYTF
>TRBD1|TRBJ2-1|TRBV11-2|few
TGTGCCAGCAGCTTAGAGTGGACAGGGAAGCAGTTCTTC
CASSLEWTGKQFF
>.|TRBJ2-7|TRBV20-1|.
TGCAGTGCTAGTAGCCTCATCTACGAGCAGTACTTC
CSASSLIYEQYF
>.|TRBJ2-3|TRBV7-8|.
TGTGCCAGCAGCGGTACAGGAGCAGATACGCAGTATTTT
CASSGTGADTQYF
>.|TRBJ1-6|TRBV6-1|.
TGTGCCAGCAGTGAAGCGCCGGGGGGTGGGCCCCTCCACTTT
CASSEAPGGGPLHF
>TRBD1|TRBJ2-1|TRBV20-1|.
TGCAGTGCTAGTGTGATTCGACAGGGAAGGCCCAATGAGCAGTTCTTC
CSASVIRQGRPNEQFF
>.|TRBJ1-5|TRBV4-1|few
TGCGCCAGCAGCCCGGCGGGTAGCAATCAGCCCCAGCATTTT
CASSPAGSNQPQHF
>.|TRBJ2-3|TRBV28|.
TGTGCCAGCAGTTTACCAGGCAGACCCACAGATACGCAGTATTTT
CASSLPGRPTDTQYF
>.|TRBJ2-1|TRBV10-1|.
TGCGCCAGCAGTGGGCAGGGGCCTGGGAATGAGCAGTTCTTC
CASSGQGPGNEQFF
>.|TRBJ1-6|TRBV13|few
TGTGCCAGCAGCGGCGGGACTGGGGGAAGGAGACCCCTCCACTTT
CASSGGTGGRRPLHF
>.|TRBJ2-5|TRBV10-3|.
TGTGCCATCAGTGAGAATCTCCAAGAGACCCAGTACTTC
CAISENLQETQYF
>.|TRBJ2-2|TRBV28|.
TGTGCCAGCAGCCCTCTTAACCGAGACACCGGGGAGCTGTTTTTT
CASSPLNRDTGELFF
>TRBD1|TRBJ1-2|TRBV10-1|.
TGCGCCAGCAGTGAGTCAAGGACAGGGCTCTATGGCTACACCTTC
CASSESRTGLYGYTF
>.|TRBJ2-2|TRBV4-1|.
TGCGCCAGCAGCCAATTATATGGGGCGACCGGGGAGCTGTTTTTT
CASSQLYGATGELFF
>.|TRBJ1-6|TRBV3-1/TRBV3-2|few
TGTGCCAGCAGCCAAGGGGCGATCGTTTCACCCCTCCACTTT
CASSQGAIVSPLHF
>.|TRBJ2-1|TRBV24-1|.
TGTGCCACCAGTGACCCCGGGGTCACCTACAATGAGCAGTTCTTC
CATSDPGVTYNEQFF
>TRBD2|TRBJ2-1|TRBV4-3|.
TGCGCCAGCAGCCCACGAGCGGGACTTTCCTACAATGAGCAGTTCTTC
CASSPRAGLSYNEQFF
>TRBD2|TRBJ2-1|TRBV30|.
TGTGCCTGGAGTGCAAACGGGAGGAGAGGACTAAATGAGCAGTTCTTC
CAWSANGRRGLNEQFF
>.|TRBJ2-3|TRBV7-7|.
TGTGCTAGCAGCTCAACAGTTTCTAGCACAGATACGCAGTATTTT
CASSSTVSSTDTQYF
>.|TRBJ2-3|TRBV7-2|.
TGTGCCAGCAGGACCGGACAGTTTCGACTGGCAGATACGCAGTATTTT
CASRTGQFRLADTQYF
>.|TRBJ2-1|TRBV12-1|few
TGTGCCAGCAGCTTTTCCCCGGGACTAGCGGGAGATGAGCAGTTCTTC
CASSFSPGLAGDEQFF
>TRBD1|TRBJ2-5|TRBV28|once
TGTGCCAGCAGCCTGGACAGGGACGGGCAAGAGACCCAGTACTTC
CASSLDRDGQETQYF
>.|TRBJ2-3|TRBV5-6|.
TGTGCCAGCAGCCAAGGGACACCTAACACAGATACGCAGTATTTT
CASSQGTPNTDTQYF
>.|TRBJ2-7|TRBV2|.
TGTGCCACCTCAGGGGACATTCACGAGCAGTACTTC
CATSGDIHEQYF
>TRBD1|TRBJ2-7|TRBV5-6|.
TGTGCCAGCACTTCGTGGCCGGGACAGGGTTACGAGCAGTACTTC
CASTSWPGQGYEQYF
>.|TRBJ2-5|TRBV19|.
TGTGCCAGTAGTATAGGAGGAAACCACCAAGAGACCCAGTACTTC
CASSIGGNHQETQYF
>.|TRBJ2-3|TRBV29-1|.
TGCAGCGTTGACTCTGGCGGGACAGATACGCAGTATTTT
CSVDSGGTDTQYF